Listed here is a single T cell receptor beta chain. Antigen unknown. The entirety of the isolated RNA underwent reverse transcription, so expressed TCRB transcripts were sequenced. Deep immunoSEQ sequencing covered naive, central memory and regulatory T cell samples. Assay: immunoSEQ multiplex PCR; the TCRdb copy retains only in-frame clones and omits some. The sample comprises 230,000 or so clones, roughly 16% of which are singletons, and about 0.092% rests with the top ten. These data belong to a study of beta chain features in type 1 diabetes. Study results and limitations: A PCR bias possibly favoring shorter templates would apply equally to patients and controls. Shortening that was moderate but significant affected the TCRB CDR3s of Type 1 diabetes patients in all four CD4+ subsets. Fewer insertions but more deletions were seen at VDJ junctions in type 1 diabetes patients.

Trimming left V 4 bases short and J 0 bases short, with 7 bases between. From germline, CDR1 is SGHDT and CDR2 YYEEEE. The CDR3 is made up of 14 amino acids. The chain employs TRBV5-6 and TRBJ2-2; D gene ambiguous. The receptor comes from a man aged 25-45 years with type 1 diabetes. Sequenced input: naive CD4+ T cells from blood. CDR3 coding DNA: TGTGCCAGCAGCATGGGATCGAACACCGGGGAGCTGTTTTTT. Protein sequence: CASSMGSNTGELFF.